A single sample is the source of the 13 T cell receptor beta chains below, sequenced in a study of shared clonotypes between healthy human individuals. The naive CD8 subset, CD45RO-negative cells positively selected for CCR7, excluded terminally differentiated effector memory CD45RA+ cells. Only in-frame clones appear in the TCRdb table, and some are missing; sequencing was by immunoSEQ multiplex PCR. The sample records about 700,000 clones, about 90% being singletons. Material: naive CD8+ T cells sorted from blood. These receptors all stem from a man younger than 40 in good health.

With regard to this clone: Other nucleotide sequences in the sample specify the same CDR3. The V gene is TRBV6-5, the J gene TRBJ2-7; a possible D gene is TRBD1 (5 bases). The CDR3 has 13 amino acids. Germline lookup yields CDR1 MNHEY and CDR2 SVGAGI. Trimming cost V 0 bases and J 6 bases, with 9 bases left between them. Here the CDR3 reads CASSYSGVGEQYF. The CDR3 nucleotides are TGTGCCAGCAGTTACTCAGGGGTCGGCGAGCAGTACTTC.

This chain uses TRBV7-6 with TRBJ2-7; D is unresolved. CDR1 and CDR2 (germline): SGHVS, FNYEAQ. The V end was cut by 5 bases, the J end by 7 bases, with 15 bases between. CDR3 length: 13 amino acids. This chain's CDR3 is CASSLNGNREQYF. The CDR3 coding sequence is TGTGCCAGCAGCCTAAACGGAAACCGAGAGCAGTACTTC.

This clone appeared a few times. The chain couples TRBV28 to TRBJ1-2, with unresolved D. The germline V and J ends were trimmed by 5 bases and 6 bases, with 16 bases remaining between them. Germline lookup yields CDR1 MDHEN and CDR2 SYDVKM. The CDR3 totals 14 residues. The CDR3 nucleotides read TGTGCCAGCAGTCCCCCCTTAGGGCAGGATGGCTACACCTTC. Amino acids: CASSPPLGQDGYTF.

V and J are TRBV4-3 and TRBJ2-1, with 12 bases lining up with TRBD2. Unmatched junction bases numbered 11, after V lost 1 base and J lost 7 bases. CDR1 LGHNA and CDR2 YSLEER come from the germline V gene. The CDR3 extends over 18 amino acids. CDR3 DNA sequence: TGCGCCAGCAGCCAAGGGTCTGGGCCTAGCGGGAGGGGGAATGAGCAGTTCTTC. Amino acid sequence: CASSQGSGPSGRGNEQFF.

The rearrangement joins TRBV6-5 to TRBJ2-2, with a possible D match to TRBD2 (5 bases). V gave up 0 bases and J gave up 7 bases, with 9 bases separating them. Germline V gene lookup returns CDR1 MNHEY and CDR2 SVGAGI. This CDR3 is built from 14 residues. As DNA, the CDR3 is TGTGCCAGCAGTTACTCGGAGGCGTACGGGGAGCTGTTTTTT. Its protein product is CASSYSEAYGELFF.

CDR3 protein: CASSFPGQVGNEQYF. The CDR3 nucleotides read TGTGCCAGCAGTTTCCCGGGACAGGTAGGCAACGAGCAGTACTTC. The chain has TRBV27 and TRBJ2-7; 8 bases fit TRBD1. Per the germline V gene, CDR1 is MNHEY and CDR2 is SMNVEV (reference sequence). V was pared by 3 bases and J by 5 bases, with 9 bases of the junction left unmatched. This CDR3 spans 15 amino acids.

The J gene is TRBJ2-7, the V gene TRBV10-3; TRBD2 is a possible D gene (5 bases). There are 15 residues in the CDR3. The V and J ends lost 1 base and 7 bases respectively, with 17 bases between them. Germline V gene data show CDR1 as ENHRY and CDR2 as SYGVKD. The CDR3 DNA sequence: TGTGCCATCAGTGAGTTACGGACGGGGAGTCGGGAGCAGTACTTC. It is translated as CAISELRTGSREQYF.

This clone was counted a single time. This chain joins TRBV5-1 and TRBJ2-7; 10 nucleotides align to TRBD1. Per germline, CDR1 SGHRS and CDR2 YFSETQ. This CDR3 region has 15 residues. With 3 bases clipped from V and 4 bases from J, the junction kept 7 bases outside the gene matches. In DNA form, the CDR3 reads TGCGCCAGCAGCTGGAGACAGGGGGCATCGTACGAGCAGTACTTC. Translating it yields CASSWRQGASYEQYF. Using reference TRBV5-1 and TRBJ2-7 for the parts outside the CDR3, the full variable domain is KAGVTQTPRYLIKTRGQQVTLSCSPISGHRSVSWYQQTPGQGLQFLFEYFSETQRNKGNFPGRFSGRQFSNSRSEMNVSTLELGDSALYLCASSWRQGASYEQYFGPGTRLTVT.

V is TRBV27 and J is TRBJ2-7, with TRBD1 matching 8 bases. Per germline, CDR1 MNHEY and CDR2 SMNVEV (reference sequence). This CDR3 comprises 15 residues. Trimming cost V 5 bases and J 1 base; bases outside gene matches: 7. The CDR3 nucleotides read TGTGCCAGCAGTGCCGTCTGGACAGGGTCCTACGAGCAGTACTTC. Protein: CASSAVWTGSYEQYF.

This clone was observed a handful of times. The same CDR3 is also encoded by other DNA sequences in this sample. This chain uses TRBV9 with TRBJ2-1; possible D gene TRBD2, 6 bases. Trimming left V 4 bases short and J 0 bases short, with 11 bases between. CDR1 SGDLS and CDR2 YYNGEE come from the germline V gene. The CDR3 consists of 15 residues. CDR3 in DNA: TGTGCCAGCAGCAGTAGCGGAAGCTCCTACAATGAGCAGTTCTTC. Translating it yields CASSSSGSSYNEQFF.

V and J are TRBV28 and TRBJ2-3, with TRBD2 matching 8 bases. With 2 bases clipped from V and 5 bases from J, the junction kept 6 bases outside the gene matches. The germline V gene has CDR1 MDHEN and CDR2 SYDVKM. CDR3 length: 15 amino acids. The CDR3 here is CASSLRGLVVDTQYF. DNA for the CDR3: TGTGCCAGCAGTTTAAGGGGACTAGTGGTAGATACGCAGTATTTT.

The chain carries TRBV28 and TRBJ1-5, with 7 bases matching TRBD1. V gave up 5 bases and J gave up 2 bases; unmatched junction bases: 3. Looked up from germline, CDR1 is MDHEN and CDR2 is SYDVKM. CDR3 size: 14 residues. The CDR3 sequence is CASSNGQGNQPQHF. CDR3 coding DNA: TGTGCCAGCAGTAACGGACAGGGCAATCAGCCCCAGCATTTT.

This rearrangement joins TRBV15 to TRBJ1-1; 7 nucleotides align to TRBD1. The trim removed 3 bases at V and 5 bases at J, leaving 6 bases unmatched. The CDR3 covers 14 residues. Germline CDR1 reads LNHNV; CDR2 reads YYDKDF (reference sequence). CDR3 sequence reads: CATSSNRGRTEAFF. CDR3 in DNA: TGTGCCACCAGCAGCAACAGGGGTAGGACTGAAGCTTTCTTT.